These 27 T cell receptor beta chains share one sample of origin, sequenced in a study of blood T cell repertoires in COVID-19. The data were produced by immunoSEQ multiplex PCR, yet TCRdb's version contains in-frame clones alone and is incomplete. The sample holds fewer than 250,000 clones, approximately 83% seen once. Sequenced material: peripheral blood. Receptors were obtained from a human donor in a cohort sampled during active COVID-19.

The chain couples TRBV6-5 to TRBJ2-5; D may be TRBD1 (6 bases). Deletions cut 6 bases from V and 5 bases from J, with 10 bases between. Germline CDR1 MNHEY, CDR2 SVGAGI. This CDR3 spans 12 amino acids. CDR3 DNA: TGTGCCAGCAGCCGAAGGGGGGAGACCCAGTACTTC. Its translation: CASSRRGETQYF.

The chain links TRBV19 to TRBJ2-2; D uncertain. Trimming cost V 3 bases and J 15 bases, with 14 bases left between them. This CDR3 has 12 amino acids. CDR1 and CDR2 from the germline V gene are LNHDA and SQIVND (reference sequence). The CDR3 bases are TGTGCCAGTAGTATTTCGGCGAGCGTGATGTTTTTT. Its translation: CASSISASVMFF.

The V and J genes are TRBV27 and TRBJ1-6; 9 bases fit TRBD1. The CDR3 is made up of 14 amino acids. Germline V gives CDR1 MNHEY, CDR2 SMNVEV (reference sequence). Trimming removed 5 bases from V and 10 bases from J; junction bases left unmatched: 6. CDR3 sequence (DNA): TGTGCCAGCAGTCTCCGGGACAGGGTCTCACCCCTCCACTTT. Amino acids: CASSLRDRVSPLHF.

This chain joins TRBV5-1 and TRBJ2-7, with TRBD2 identical over 10 bases. The ends lost 4 bases at V and 3 bases at J; junction bases unmatched: 4. Germline lookup yields CDR1 SGHRS and CDR2 YFSETQ. This CDR3 comprises 14 residues. CDR3 in DNA: TGCGCCAGCAGCCGGACTAGCGGAAACTACGAGCAGTACTTC. Encoded protein: CASSRTSGNYEQYF.

The table lists this clone with a count of one. The genes are TRBV6-6 and TRBJ2-7, with D perhaps matching TRBD1 (5 bases). CDR3 size: 16 residues. Germline CDR1 MNHNY, CDR2 SVGAGI (reference sequence). V lost 0 bases and J 2 bases, leaving 14 bases between the germline ends. The CDR3 spells CASSYSRFRTTYEQYF. CDR3 coding DNA: TGTGCCAGCAGTTACTCGAGGTTCAGGACAACCTACGAGCAGTACTTC.

This clone was seen once. V and J are TRBV5-4 and TRBJ2-3; 7 nucleotides agree with TRBD2. The germline CDR1 and CDR2 sequences are SGHNT and YYREEE (reference sequence). After removal of 1 base from V and 3 bases from J, the junction contained 8 bases not matched to a gene. This CDR3 comprises 16 residues. CDR3 nucleotide sequence: TGTGCCAGCAGCTTGTTACGGGGCGGGAGTACAGATACGCAGTATTTT. Translation: CASSLLRGGSTDTQYF.

The chain carries TRBV25-1 and TRBJ2-7, with no clear D. Per germline, CDR1 MGHDK and CDR2 SYGVNS. This CDR3 has 15 amino acids. V lost 4 bases and J 0 bases, leaving 13 bases between the germline ends. This chain's CDR3 is CASSGSAGFSYEQYF. The CDR3 nucleotides read TGTGCCAGCAGTGGATCGGCCGGGTTCTCCTACGAGCAGTACTTC.

This clone was counted between two and nine times. This chain joins TRBV14 and TRBJ2-1; 7 bases are shared with TRBD2. Trimming took 0 bases from V and 10 from J; bases not matched to a gene: 3. The CDR3 is 13 amino acids. CDR1 is SGHDN, CDR2 FVKESK, per germline. The CDR3 DNA sequence: TGTGCCAGCAGCCAAGATCTGGGGGGGGAGCAGTTCTTC. Protein: CASSQDLGGEQFF. Supplemented by reference TRBV14 and TRBJ2-1, the full variable domain reads EAGVTQFPSHSVIEKGQTVTLRCDPISGHDNLYWYRRVMGKEIKFLLHFVKESKQDESGMPNNRFLAERTGGTYSTLKVQPAELEDSGVYFCASSQDLGGEQFFGPGTRLTVL.

The chain combines TRBV30 with TRBJ2-1; D is unresolved. The germline CDR1 and CDR2 sequences are GTSNPN and SVGIG (reference sequence). Between the trimmed V and J ends, which lost 0 bases and 9 bases, there was a span of 9 bases. CDR3 length equals 12 residues. For the CDR3, the DNA is TGTGCCTGGAGTGTACGTTCGGGTGAGCAGTTCTTC. Translation gives CAWSVRSGEQFF.

The chain uses TRBV3-1 (or the pseudogene TRBV3-2) and TRBJ1-2; perhaps TRBD1 as D (5 bases). There are 16 residues in the CDR3. The ends were cut back, 1 base at V and 1 base at J, with 13 bases in the middle. Germline CDR1 reads LGHDT; CDR2 reads YNNKEL (reference sequence). The CDR3: CASSQVGGRRNYGYTF. The DNA of the CDR3 is TGTGCCAGCAGCCAAGTGGGGGGGAGACGTAACTATGGCTACACCTTC.

The chain has TRBV19 and TRBJ1-5; TRBD1 agrees at 7 bases. The V gene end was trimmed by 6 bases and the J gene end by 4 bases; junction bases not matched to a gene: 6. The CDR3 runs to 14 residues. CDR1 and CDR2 (germline): LNHDA, SQIVND (reference sequence). The CDR3 here is CASRSAGGNQPQHF. The CDR3 DNA reads TGTGCCAGTAGGAGTGCAGGGGGAAATCAGCCCCAGCATTTT.

Of note for this clone: Other nucleotide sequences from this sample produce the same CDR3. The chain uses TRBV18 and TRBJ2-1; 8 bases fit TRBD1. The J segment lost 3 bases and the V segment lost 2 bases, leaving 3 bases of the junction unmatched. Germline V lookup: CDR1 KGHSH, CDR2 LQKENI. CDR3 size: 15 residues. The CDR3 region has the DNA TGTGCCAGCTCACCAGGCACAGGGGGCTACAATGAGCAGTTCTTC. Translating gives CASSPGTGGYNEQFF.

This clone was seen only once. V and J are TRBV7-9 and TRBJ2-2; 13 bases align to TRBD2. The CDR3 is 16 amino acids. Trimming took 4 bases from V and 4 from J; bases not matched to a gene: 3. Germline loops: CDR1 SEHNR, CDR2 FQNEAQ (reference sequence). CDR3: CASSSLAGGLTGELFF. As DNA, the CDR3 is TGTGCCAGCAGCTCACTAGCGGGAGGGCTCACCGGGGAGCTGTTTTTT. Complete variable domain (other parts from reference TRBV7-9 and TRBJ2-2): DTGVSQNPRHKITKRGQNVTFRCDPISEHNRLYWYRQTLGQGPEFLTYFQNEAQLEKSRLLSDRFSAERPKGSFSTLEIQRTEQGDSAMYLCASSSLAGGLTGELFFGEGSRLTVL.

The V gene is TRBV18, the J gene TRBJ2-2, with 8 bases identical to TRBD2. J lost 1 base, V lost 1 base, and 5 bases had no gene match. This CDR3 region has 17 residues. Germline lookup yields CDR1 KGHSH and CDR2 LQKENI. The CDR3 DNA sequence: TGTGCCAGCTCACCACAATCGCTAGCGGGGAACACCGGGGAGCTGTTTTTT. As protein: CASSPQSLAGNTGELFF.

The chain joins TRBV15 to TRBJ2-7, with 7 bases lining up with TRBD2. V trimming: 6 bases; J trimming: 0 bases; junction bases outside the gene matches: 11. This CDR3 is built from 16 residues. Looked up from germline, CDR1 is LNHNV and CDR2 is YYDKDF (reference sequence). The CDR3 spells CATRGSGASSSYEQYF. The CDR3 DNA sequence: TGTGCCACCAGAGGGAGCGGGGCGTCGAGCTCCTACGAGCAGTACTTC.

This clone was counted ten times or more. The chain is built from TRBV5-6 and TRBJ1-5; 8 bases are shared with TRBD1. The V segment lost 4 bases and the J segment 8 bases; nucleotides outside the gene matches: 8. CDR1 is SGHDT, CDR2 YYEEEE, per germline. The CDR3 spans 14 residues. The CDR3 spells CASSQGANWEPQHF. The DNA of the CDR3 is TGTGCCAGCAGCCAGGGGGCAAATTGGGAGCCCCAGCATTTT.

This clone was seen only a few times. The chain combines TRBV6-5 with TRBJ1-2, with D maybe TRBD1 (5 bases). This CDR3 spans 13 amino acids. The V gene lost 7 bases and the J gene lost 3 bases, with 12 bases spanning the gap. The germline CDR1 and CDR2 sequences are MNHEY and SVGAGI. The CDR3 DNA sequence: TGTGCCAGCAACCCCCGGGGGTACTATGGCTACACCTTC. Translating it yields CASNPRGYYGYTF.

The V call is TRBV24-1, the J call TRBJ1-2; 7 bases fit TRBD1. The CDR3 is 13 residues long. V lost 4 bases and J lost 4; bases outside the gene matches: 2. The V gene's germline CDR1 is KGHDR and CDR2 SFDVKD. CDR3 sequence: CATSDHRGYGYTF. The DNA for the CDR3 is TGTGCCACCAGTGACCACAGGGGCTATGGCTACACCTTC.

The chain recombines TRBV12-3 or TRBV12-4 with TRBJ2-1; tentative D call: TRBD2 (5 bases). The V and J ends lost 5 bases and 7 bases respectively, with 12 bases between them. The CDR3 sequence is 13 residues long. CDR3 protein: CASSPDFWNEQFF. As DNA, the CDR3 is TGTGCCAGCAGTCCGGACTTCTGGAATGAGCAGTTCTTC.

V and J are TRBV27 and TRBJ2-7; 9 bases agree with TRBD1. CDR1 is MNHEY, CDR2 SMNVEV, per germline (reference sequence). The V segment lost 6 bases and the J segment 2 bases; nucleotides outside the gene matches: 5. This CDR3 spans 14 amino acids. CDR3 residues: CASRPDRGAYEQYF. In DNA, the CDR3 is TGTGCCAGCAGACCGGACAGGGGCGCCTACGAGCAGTACTTC.

The chain links TRBV5-1 to TRBJ2-7, with D tentatively TRBD1 (5 bases). The CDR3 length is 15 residues. Germline V gene data show CDR1 as SGHRS and CDR2 as YFSETQ. Deletions cut 1 base from V and 2 bases from J, with 13 bases between. CDR3 sequence (DNA): TGCGCCAGCAGCTTGACTCAGGGCGAGACCTACGAGCAGTACTTC. Translation: CASSLTQGETYEQYF.

The V and J genes are TRBV9 and TRBJ1-3; TRBD1 might be the D (5 bases). Germline V CDR1 and CDR2: SGDLS, YYNGEE. The CDR3 is made up of 16 amino acids. Trimming pared 0 bases from V and 0 bases from J, leaving 10 bases between. CDR3 sequence (DNA): TGTGCCAGCAGCGTAGGACAGCCTAACTCTGGAAACACCATATATTTT. This encodes CASSVGQPNSGNTIYF.

The chain joins TRBV12-5 to TRBJ2-7; no definite D call. The CDR3 loop spans 12 amino acids. Trimming took 0 bases from V and 2 from J, leaving 2 bases between them. From germline, CDR1 is LGHNT and CDR2 FRNRAP. The CDR3 DNA is TGTGCTAGTGGTTTGGTCGCCTACGAGCAGTACTTC. It translates to CASGLVAYEQYF.

The CDR3 is CASSGGTLREQYF. The CDR3 nucleotides read TGTGCCAGCAGTGGGGGGACCCTGCGGGAGCAGTACTTC. The genes are TRBV28 and TRBJ2-7; D is possibly TRBD2 (6 bases). CDR1 MDHEN and CDR2 SYDVKM come from the germline V gene. With 5 bases removed from V and 7 bases from J, the gap between germline ends came to 15 bases. The CDR3 extends over 13 amino acids.

The chain employs TRBV12-3 or TRBV12-4 and TRBJ1-1; D gene ambiguous. Deletions cut 7 bases from V and 3 bases from J, with 12 bases between. This CDR3 has 13 residues. CDR3 protein: CASKLSSDTEAFF. CDR3 nucleotide sequence: TGTGCCAGCAAATTGAGTTCTGACACTGAAGCTTTCTTT.

A few counts support this clone. The chain couples TRBV19 to TRBJ1-1, with D possibly TRBD1 on 5 matching bases. Germline CDR1 is LNHDA and CDR2 is SQIVND (reference sequence). The V gene lost 2 bases and the J gene lost 4 bases, with 11 bases spanning the gap. The CDR3 loop spans 14 amino acids. The CDR3 bases are TGTGCCAGTAGTATAAGGGGAATAGGCACTGAAGCTTTCTTT. It encodes CASSIRGIGTEAFF.

The chain is built from TRBV7-9 and TRBJ1-4, with 7 positions matching TRBD1. From germline, CDR1 is SEHNR and CDR2 FQNEAQ (reference sequence). The CDR3 runs to 14 residues. J was trimmed by 8 bases and V by 5 bases; bases with no gene match: 8. The CDR3 sequence is CASSLDRVSEKLFF. The DNA for the CDR3 is TGTGCCAGCAGCCTTGACAGGGTGAGCGAAAAACTGTTTTTT.